Following are 25 T cell receptor beta chains from one sample sequenced in a study of PD-1 blockade in mismatch repair-deficient tumors. Sequencing used immunoSEQ multiplex PCR; TCRdb keeps in-frame clones, though not all of them. The profile covers some 84,000 clones, with 65% to 85% appearing a single time and around 2.6% taken by the ten largest. Source: peripheral blood, taken 12 weeks after starting pembrolizumab. Receptors originate from an adult with mismatch repair-deficient cancer.

This chain connects TRBV6-1 to TRBJ2-3; no firm D call. Trimming took 2 bases from V and 2 from J, leaving 8 bases between them. The CDR3 spans 14 residues. Germline CDR1 is MNHNS and CDR2 is SASEGT. The CDR3 sequence is CASSESWATDTQYF. The CDR3 DNA reads TGTGCCAGCAGTGAATCGTGGGCCACAGATACGCAGTATTTT.

This clone has a single count. The gene calls are TRBV6-1 and TRBJ1-1; D perhaps matches TRBD1 (6 bases). V lost 10 bases and J 1 base, leaving 13 bases between the germline ends. Germline values: CDR1 MNHNS, CDR2 SASEGT. This CDR3 region has 13 residues. The CDR3 DNA sequence: TGTGCCACGCTTTTACAGGGGAACACTGAAGCTTTCTTT. It specifies CATLLQGNTEAFF.

V gene TRBV5-1 combines with J gene TRBJ2-1; D possibly corresponds to TRBD1 (6 bases). V lost 3 bases to trimming and J lost 6 bases, with 10 bases between them. Germline V gene lookup returns CDR1 SGHRS and CDR2 YFSETQ. The CDR3 has 13 residues. CDR3 DNA: TGCGCCAGCAGCTCAGGGGCGTCCAATGAGCAGTTCTTC. It yields the protein CASSSGASNEQFF.

The CDR3 DNA is TGTGCCAGCAGTGAACCCAGTAACACCTACGAGCAGTACTTC. Its translation is CASSEPSNTYEQYF. This rearrangement joins TRBV2 to TRBJ2-7; the D is unclear. This CDR3 region has 14 residues. Germline CDR1 reads SNHLY; CDR2 reads FYNNEI. V was pared by 2 bases and J by 2 bases, with 10 bases between.

This chain connects TRBV2 to TRBJ2-5, with D uncertain. Germline lookup yields CDR1 SNHLY and CDR2 FYNNEI. CDR3 length: 13 residues. V lost 7 bases, J lost 4 bases, and 13 bases lay in between. The CDR3 region is CASTLGNAETQYF. DNA for the CDR3: TGTGCCAGCACCCTGGGGAACGCAGAGACCCAGTACTTC.

This chain links TRBV25-1 with TRBJ1-2; maybe TRBD1 (6 bases). Germline V CDR1 and CDR2: MGHDK, SYGVNS. The germline V and J ends were trimmed by 5 bases and 8 bases, with 12 bases remaining between them. The CDR3 length is 12 residues. CDR3 protein: CASSSTGTGYTF. CDR3 nucleotide sequence: TGTGCCAGCAGTTCGACAGGAACCGGCTACACCTTC.

The chain couples TRBV6-5 to TRBJ2-7, with 8 nucleotides matching TRBD2. V shed 0 bases, J shed 0 bases, and the junction held 1 base outside the gene matches. Germline V gives CDR1 MNHEY, CDR2 SVGAGI. This CDR3 spans 15 amino acids. CDR3 in amino acids: CASSYSGTSSYEQYF. The CDR3 DNA sequence: TGTGCCAGCAGTTACTCCGGGACTAGCTCCTACGAGCAGTACTTC.

The chain links TRBV7-3 to TRBJ2-1, with TRBD1 matching over 8 bases. Trimming took 1 base from V and 6 from J; bases not matched to a gene: 5. The CDR3 totals 15 residues. Germline V lookup: CDR1 SGHTA, CDR2 FQGTGA. The CDR3 sequence: CASSLMTGAGNEQFF. The CDR3 region has the DNA TGTGCCAGCAGCTTAATGACAGGGGCCGGCAATGAGCAGTTCTTC.

The chain combines TRBV11-2 with TRBJ2-3; 10 nucleotides line up with TRBD2. From germline, CDR1 is SGHAT and CDR2 FQNNGV. The CDR3 is 17 residues long. V shed 5 bases, J shed 1 base, and the junction held 9 bases outside the gene matches. The CDR3 DNA follows: TGTGCCAGCAGCCCCTTCTCCGGGACTAGCGGCACAGATACGCAGTATTTT. Residues: CASSPFSGTSGTDTQYF.

This clone was found a few times. The gene calls are TRBV25-1 and TRBJ1-2; D is possibly TRBD1 (5 bases). Trimming took off 5 bases at V and 4 bases at J, with 11 bases between the two ends. The CDR3 spans 13 residues. Germline-derived CDR1 and CDR2 are MGHDK and SYGVNS. The CDR3 nucleotides read TGTGCCAGCAGTCAGGCAGGGCTCTATGGCTACACCTTC. It is translated as CASSQAGLYGYTF.

This chain uses TRBV4-2 with TRBJ1-5; no definite D call. CDR3 length: 17 amino acids. Germline CDR1 is LGHNA and CDR2 is YNFKEQ. Deletions cut 0 bases from V and 2 bases from J, with 14 bases between. As DNA, the CDR3 is TGTGCCAGCAGCCAAGAGGCGCCCGGTGCGGGCAATCAGCCCCAGCATTTT. It specifies CASSQEAPGAGNQPQHF.

The V call is TRBV4-1, the J call TRBJ2-7, with 10 nucleotides matching TRBD1. Trimming at V came to 2 bases and at J to 5 bases, leaving 9 bases not matched to a gene. This CDR3 has 16 amino acids. Germline CDR1 is MGHRA and CDR2 is YSYEKL. The CDR3 coding sequence is TGCGCCAGCAGCCAATCGGACAGGGGGTCTCCCGACGAGCAGTACTTC. This sequence encodes CASSQSDRGSPDEQYF.

V gene TRBV10-3 combines with J gene TRBJ2-7; 13 positions match TRBD2. The CDR3 runs 14 residues. Germline CDR1 and CDR2: ENHRY and SYGVKD. Unmatched junction bases numbered 3, after V lost 6 bases and J lost 4 bases. The CDR3 region is CAISGTSGKYEQYF. The CDR3 nucleotides read TGTGCCATCAGCGGGACTAGCGGGAAATACGAGCAGTACTTC.

The gene calls are TRBV6-6 and TRBJ2-7, with D possibly being TRBD1 or TRBD2 (6 bases each). Trimming shortened V by 6 bases and J by 4 bases, and 10 bases separated the two germline ends. In germline, CDR1 is MNHNY, CDR2 SVGAGI (reference sequence). The CDR3 extends over 12 amino acids. Written as DNA, the CDR3 is TGTGCCAGCAGGGAAGGGGGGTACGAGCAGTACTTC. Protein product: CASREGGYEQYF.

The chain combines TRBV18 with TRBJ2-1; D remains ambiguous. The V and J ends lost 3 bases and 0 bases respectively, with 15 bases between them. Germline V gene sequence: CDR1 KGHSH, CDR2 LQKENI. The CDR3 spans 17 residues. The CDR3 DNA sequence: TGTGCCAGCTCACCCCTTTCCCTTCTCAGCTCCTACAATGAGCAGTTCTTC. Residues: CASSPLSLLSSYNEQFF.

This rearrangement joins TRBV19 to TRBJ1-5, with TRBD1 as a possible D gene (6 bases). Germline CDR1 LNHDA, CDR2 SQIVND (reference sequence). This CDR3 has 14 amino acids. V was trimmed by 5 bases and J by 2 bases, leaving 10 bases between them. Here the CDR3 reads CASSPGAGNQPQHF. The CDR3 bases are TGTGCCAGTAGTCCAGGGGCGGGCAATCAGCCCCAGCATTTT.

The genes are TRBV5-6 and TRBJ2-5; 9 bases fit TRBD1. The CDR3 length is 15 residues. Germline V gene lookup returns CDR1 SGHDT and CDR2 YYEEEE. The ends lost 2 bases at V and 2 bases at J; junction bases unmatched: 4. Written as DNA, the CDR3 is TGTGCCAGCAGCTTTGACAGGGGGATTCAAGAGACCCAGTACTTC. This encodes CASSFDRGIQETQYF.

This chain uses TRBV5-5 with TRBJ2-7; 11 bases match TRBD2. The CDR3 is 15 amino acids. With V trimmed by 0 bases and J by 2 bases, 1 base remained unmatched. Per germline, CDR1 SGHKS and CDR2 YYEKEE (reference sequence). This CDR3 reads CASSLGLAGTYEQYF. The CDR3 DNA sequence: TGTGCCAGCAGCTTGGGACTAGCGGGAACCTACGAGCAGTACTTC. The whole variable domain, remainder taken from reference TRBV5-5 and TRBJ2-7, is DAGVTQSPTHLIKTRGQQVTLRCSPISGHKSVSWYQQVLGQGPQFIFQYYEKEERGRGNFPDRFSARQFPNYSSELNVNALLLGDSALYLCASSLGLAGTYEQYFGPGTRLTVT.

V gene TRBV4-3 combines with J gene TRBJ1-2; 7 nucleotides agree with TRBD1. V lost 4 bases and J lost 3; bases outside the gene matches: 2. This CDR3 is built from 13 residues. The germline CDR1 and CDR2 sequences are LGHNA and YSLEER. The CDR3 here is CASSPDRDYGYTF. As DNA, the CDR3 is TGCGCCAGCAGCCCCGACAGGGACTATGGCTACACCTTC.

CDR3 region: CASSLPPGRASTDTQYF. The CDR3 region has the DNA TGTGCCAGCAGTTTACCCCCGGGTCGGGCTAGCACAGATACGCAGTATTTT. This chain connects TRBV27 to TRBJ2-3; D ambiguous. The CDR3 has 17 amino acids. Trimming pared 2 bases from V and 0 bases from J, leaving 15 bases between. Germline V CDR1 and CDR2: MNHEY, SMNVEV (reference sequence).

The genes are TRBV21-1 and TRBJ2-1; the table's D call, TRBD2, has no DNA check behind it. TRBV21-1 is a recognized pseudogene. The CDR3 extends over 17 amino acids. The DNA of the CDR3 is TGTGCCAGCAGCGCTGATGGGACTTCGAGCTCCTACAATGAGCAGTTCTTC. Its protein is CASSADGTSSSYNEQFF.

The chain combines TRBV19 with TRBJ1-2; 11 positions agree with TRBD1. The CDR3 spans 15 residues. V lost 5 bases and J lost 4; bases outside the gene matches: 6. Germline V gene lookup returns CDR1 LNHDA and CDR2 SQIVND (reference sequence). The CDR3 spells CASSARDRGSYGYTF. In DNA form, the CDR3 reads TGTGCCAGTAGTGCGCGGGACAGGGGGTCCTATGGCTACACCTTC.

The rearrangement links TRBV5-6 to TRBJ1-4, with D uncertain. V was pared by 5 bases and J by 7 bases, with 18 bases between. Germline CDR1 and CDR2: SGHDT and YYEEEE. The CDR3 extends over 15 amino acids. The CDR3 nucleotides read TGTGCCAGCAGTCAGACGTCGGGAGCGCGTGAAAAACTGTTTTTT. Translation gives CASSQTSGAREKLFF.

This sequence joins TRBV13 and TRBJ2-2; D possibly corresponds to TRBD1 (6 bases). CDR3 size: 16 residues. Germline CDR1 PRHDT, CDR2 FYEKMQ (reference sequence). Trimming stripped 0 bases from V and 6 bases from J, with 14 bases between. Here the CDR3 DNA reads TGTGCCAGCAGCTTAGGCTCAGGGGCCCGACCCGGGGAGCTGTTTTTT. Protein: CASSLGSGARPGELFF.

This clone has just one count. The J gene is TRBJ1-3, the V gene TRBV19; D unresolved. With 4 bases removed from V and 0 bases from J, the gap between germline ends came to 10 bases. The CDR3 has 15 amino acids. Germline CDR1 LNHDA, CDR2 SQIVND (reference sequence). The DNA for the CDR3 is TGTGCCAGTAGTAAGGACTCTGGCTCTGGAAACACCATATATTTT. Translated: CASSKDSGSGNTIYF.